This TCR beta chain appears in the sequencing data of a study of cytomegalovirus exposure and HLA in healthy donors. Concerning this clone: Antigen: not known.

CDR3 size: 11 residues. The germline CDR1 and CDR2 sequences are SGHTS and YDEGEE. The germline V and J ends were trimmed by 4 bases and 10 bases, with 9 bases remaining between them. PCR primers comprised 60 Vbeta and 13 Jbeta primers. As originally analysed: A follow-up analysis tallied approximately 85 million unique TCR beta chains, 8.5 million to 14 million shared. The method was immunoSEQ multiplex PCR; TCRdb's version includes in-frame clones alone and lacks a portion of them. V, J and clone size were drawn from that table, and D and trimming were deduced from the DNA. The sample comprises approximately 130,000 clones, around 74% of which are singletons, and around 2.9% rests with the top ten. Study-wide results and limits: In vitro testing confirmed a few CMV-associated chains as specific for CMV antigens. Fewer N-insertions than the approximately 700-donor mean were reportedly shown by an Asian-associated ancestry cluster in a later analysis. The authors considered a cluster of highly shared sequence variants likely to be a sequencing artifact.

The V call is TRBV5-8, the J call TRBJ2-1; possibly TRBD2 for D (6 bases). The clonotype originates from a man under 40 in good health and CMV-seronegative. Sequenced material: PBMCs. CDR3 DNA: TGTGCCAGCAGCCGGAGGGGAGAGCAGTTCTTC. Its translation: CASSRRGEQFF.